The 15 T cell receptor beta chains below were found in one sample sequenced in a study of identical twins. TCRdb reprocessed the 5' RACE reads with MiXCR, giving one entry per CDR3 protein. The sample records hundreds of thousands of distinct CDR3 sequences, about 14% being singletons. Sequenced input: memory (CD45RO+) T cells sorted from blood. These receptors originate from a woman under 30 in good health.

This clonotype was detected only a few times. The J gene is TRBJ1-5, the V gene TRBV7-9, with a weak D call TRBD1 (6 bases). Between the trimmed V and J ends, which lost 1 base and 6 bases, there was a span of 10 bases. CDR1 is SEHNR and CDR2 is FQNEAQ in the germline V gene (reference sequence). This CDR3 comprises 14 residues. The CDR3 nucleotides read TGTGCCAGCAGCTTAGAGGGGGGAGCTCAGCCCCAGCATTTT. Protein: CASSLEGGAQPQHF.

Only a few counts were recorded for this clonotype. A read error may produce the germline difference seen at one junction end. The chain uses TRBV7-2 and TRBJ1-6; 7 bases align to TRBD1. The CDR3 length is 11 residues. In germline, CDR1 is SGHTA, CDR2 FQGNSA. CDR3 residues: CASSTGQAPTF. The CDR3 nucleotides are TGTGCCAGCAGCACCGGACAGGCGCCAACCTTT.

This clonotype was picked up a small number of times. The chain carries TRBV28 and TRBJ1-2; 7 nucleotides match TRBD1. Germline-derived CDR1 and CDR2 are MDHEN and SYDVKM. The CDR3 has 16 amino acids. V was clipped by 6 bases and J by 1 base; unmatched bases: 11. CDR3 DNA: TGTGCCAGCAGCCGGCCAGGGGGTATAAATAACTATGGCTACACCTTC. Translating gives CASSRPGGINNYGYTF.

This clonotype was seen at least ten times. The chain links TRBV5-5 to TRBJ1-4, with a possible D match to TRBD1 (5 bases). V was pared by 0 bases and J by 8 bases, with 11 bases between. In germline, CDR1 is SGHKS, CDR2 YYEKEE (reference sequence). The CDR3 is made up of 14 amino acids. CDR3 protein: CASSLAGTSEKLFF. For the CDR3, the DNA is TGTGCCAGCAGCTTGGCCGGGACCTCCGAAAAACTGTTTTTT.

V usage is TRBV19 and J usage is TRBJ2-1; 8 nucleotides agree with TRBD1. The CDR3 totals 14 residues. The junction had 10 bases not matched to a gene; V was cut back by 5 bases and J by 10 bases. Germline values: CDR1 LNHDA, CDR2 SQIVND (reference sequence). CDR3 DNA sequence: TGTGCCAGTAGTCTCGGACAGGGTTCGGGGGAGCAGTTCTTC. Translation: CASSLGQGSGEQFF.

V and J are TRBV5-5 and TRBJ2-7; 9 bases fit TRBD1. The V gene end was trimmed by 3 bases and the J gene end by 0 bases; junction bases not matched to a gene: 4. The germline V gene has CDR1 SGHKS and CDR2 YYEKEE (reference sequence). The CDR3 covers 15 residues. The CDR3: CASSWTGASSYEQYF. CDR3 bases: TGTGCCAGCAGCTGGACAGGGGCCAGCTCCTACGAGCAGTACTTC.

This clonotype was counted ten times or more. This chain links TRBV12-3 or TRBV12-4 with TRBJ1-1; tentative D call: TRBD1 (6 bases). This CDR3 contains 16 residues. Between the trimmed V and J ends, which lost 5 bases and 1 base, there was a span of 17 bases. CDR3: CASSAMGRGRNTEAFF. DNA of the CDR3: TGTGCCAGCAGTGCGATGGGGAGGGGGAGGAACACTGAAGCTTTCTTT.

The sample holds many counts of this clonotype. This chain uses TRBV9 with TRBJ2-1; 14 bases match TRBD2. J gave up 4 bases and V 4 bases, and 4 bases lay outside the gene matches. The CDR3 has 16 amino acids. CDR1 and CDR2 from the germline V gene are SGDLS and YYNGEE. The DNA of the CDR3 is TGTGCCAGCAGCACGGGACTAGCGGGGGCGTACAATGAGCAGTTCTTC. It translates to CASSTGLAGAYNEQFF.

This chain connects TRBV20-1 to TRBJ1-1; D ambiguous. The CDR3 runs 13 residues. CDR1 and CDR2 (germline): DFQATT, SNEGSKA (reference sequence). Between the trimmed V and J ends, which lost 4 bases and 4 bases, there was a span of 13 bases. CDR3 nucleotides: TGCAGTGCTAAATTTCTTACCGGCACTGAAGCTTTCTTT. Its translation: CSAKFLTGTEAFF.

This clonotype was detected ten times or more. The CDR3 nucleotides read TGTGCCAGCAGCTTTCTCTATGAGCAGTTCTTC. It is translated as CASSFLYEQFF. The rearrangement links TRBV7-8 to TRBJ2-1, with D uncertain. The CDR3 runs 11 residues. Between the trimmed V and J ends, which lost 3 bases and 8 bases, there was a span of 5 bases. Germline lookup yields CDR1 SGHVS and CDR2 FQNEAQ.

V and J are TRBV29-1 and TRBJ1-2; D is possibly TRBD1 (6 bases). Trimming cost V 8 bases and J 2 bases, with 12 bases left between them. Germline V gene lookup returns CDR1 SQVTM and CDR2 ANQGSEA. CDR3 length equals 12 residues. Here the CDR3 reads CSLGGANYGYTF. As DNA, the CDR3 is TGCAGCTTAGGGGGGGCGAACTATGGCTACACCTTC.

The sample holds a few counts of this clonotype. The V gene is TRBV2, the J gene TRBJ1-1, with D possibly being TRBD1 (5 bases). The CDR3 extends over 14 amino acids. The germline V and J ends were trimmed by 0 bases and 5 bases, with 10 bases remaining between them. Germline-derived CDR1 and CDR2 are SNHLY and FYNNEI. CDR3 nucleotide sequence: TGTGCCAGCAGTGAAGCGCTAGGGGTTACTGAAGCTTTCTTT. This translates into CASSEALGVTEAFF.

This clonotype was picked up a small number of times. This chain uses TRBV29-1 with TRBJ2-1, with TRBD2 identical over 8 bases. CDR3 length: 13 amino acids. CDR1 is SQVTM, CDR2 ANQGSEA, per germline. The trim removed 7 bases at V and 8 bases at J, leaving 10 bases unmatched. The CDR3 loop is CSGKGLEVDEQFF. As DNA, the CDR3 is TGCAGCGGAAAGGGACTAGAGGTTGATGAGCAGTTCTTC.

The J gene is TRBJ2-3, the V gene TRBV11-2; 8 nucleotides agree with TRBD2. Germline V gene data show CDR1 as SGHAT and CDR2 as FQNNGV. After removal of 5 bases from V and 1 base from J, the junction contained 14 bases not matched to a gene. CDR3 length equals 18 residues. In DNA, the CDR3 is TGTGCCAGCAGCCCCATTTCCTTAGCGGGGTCAGGCACAGATACGCAGTATTTT. Its protein is CASSPISLAGSGTDTQYF.

This clonotype was seen a handful of times. The chain carries TRBV2 and TRBJ2-5; D tentatively reads TRBD1 or TRBD2 (5 bases each). Trimming removed 7 bases from V and 5 bases from J, with 14 bases in between. The CDR3 length is 13 residues. CDR1 SNHLY and CDR2 FYNNEI come from the germline V gene. CDR3 protein: CASTGTSAETQYF. For the CDR3, the DNA is TGTGCCAGCACGGGGACGAGTGCGGAGACCCAGTACTTC.